These 5 T cell receptor beta chains were all obtained from the same sample, sequenced in a study of CD8 T cells in ankylosing spondylitis. TCRdb re-called the 5' RACE reads with MiXCR, one entry per CDR3 protein. The sample lists 200,000 to 250,000 distinct CDR3 sequences, 6% to 8.5% occurring once. Which antigens these TCRs recognize remains unknown. General study findings and limits: A TCR beta motif made of fewer than 10 highly homologous variants seemed typical of ankylosing spondylitis blood.

Sequences were obtained from blood, either unsorted or a sorted T cell fraction (not recorded which). Receptors were obtained from a male donor with ankylosing spondylitis.

The table lists this clonotype with a few counts. This chain connects TRBV7-9 to TRBJ2-1; the D is unclear. CDR1 and CDR2 from the germline V gene are SEHNR and FQNEAQ (reference sequence). This CDR3 region has 16 residues. Trimming shortened V by 4 bases and J by 3 bases, and 16 bases separated the two germline ends. CDR3 DNA: TGTGCCAGCAGCTCCCCCGATTTTAGGGACTACAATGAGCAGTTCTTC. As protein: CASSSPDFRDYNEQFF.

This clonotype was seen many times. The V call is TRBV28, the J call TRBJ2-1, with D unclear. The CDR3 is 16 amino acids. Trimming removed 3 bases at V and 2 bases at J, with 14 bases between. The V gene's germline CDR1 is MDHEN and CDR2 SYDVKM. The CDR3 coding sequence is TGTGCCAGCAGTTTCGGCCAGGCGCTAGCCTACAATGAGCAGTTCTTC. Amino acid sequence: CASSFGQALAYNEQFF.

This clonotype was observed many times. The chain has TRBV7-9 and TRBJ2-5; TRBD2 matches at 10 bases. The CDR3 length is 15 residues. Germline CDR1 reads SEHNR; CDR2 reads FQNEAQ (reference sequence). V trimming: 2 bases; J trimming: 2 bases; junction bases outside the gene matches: 2. CDR3 nucleotide sequence: TGTGCCAGCAGCTTACTACTAGCGGGGCAAGAGACCCAGTACTTC. This translates into CASSLLLAGQETQYF.

This clonotype was observed many times. The chain joins TRBV4-3 to TRBJ1-6, with D maybe TRBD1 (6 bases). The CDR3 consists of 17 residues. Germline loops: CDR1 LGHNA, CDR2 YSLEER. V was trimmed by 0 bases and J by 5 bases, leaving 14 bases between them. CDR3 sequence: CASSQDAGGVDNSPLHF. CDR3 in DNA: TGCGCCAGCAGCCAAGATGCCGGGGGCGTAGATAATTCACCCCTCCACTTT.

This clonotype has a count of ten or more. The V gene is TRBV4-2, the J gene TRBJ2-1; 7 positions agree with TRBD2. The V gene end was trimmed by 3 bases and the J gene end by 2 bases; junction bases not matched to a gene: 7. Germline CDR1 is LGHNA and CDR2 is YNFKEQ. CDR3 length: 16 amino acids. The CDR3 bases are TGTGCCAGCAGCCAGACTCGGGGGGATACCTACAATGAGCAGTTCTTC. Translated, it gives CASSQTRGDTYNEQFF.